This entry describes one T cell receptor (beta chain). Its cognate antigen has yet to be identified. No qualities accompany the bases; no much larger clone lies one base away. This sample was taken from a study of OX40 agonist ivuxolimab in advanced cancers. Concerning the study at large: Ivuxolimab was an agonistic, fully human IgG2 monoclonal antibody directed against OX40 (CD134), a costimulatory receptor. Intravenous ivuxolimab was administered to patients every 2 weeks at six dose levels: 0.01, 0.1, 0.3, 1.5, 3 and 10 mg/kg. Peripheral TCRbeta sequencing aimed to test whether ivuxolimab altered TCR sequence diversity and caused clonal T-cell expansion. The monotherapy dose-escalation portion (N of about 52 patients) of the phase I ivuxolimab trial is reported in the paper. In the dose-escalation cohort, more than 75% of patients were male, and the mean age was approximately 60 years, with a range of about 20 to 79. Prior anti-PD-1, anti-PD-L1 or anti-CTLA-4 therapy was permitted, and checkpoint inhibitors had been received by around 39% of dose-escalation patients. Of the roughly 52 dose-escalation patients, hepatocellular carcinoma was present in roughly 19, melanoma in some 15, renal cell carcinoma in 9 and head and neck cancer in 9. Partial responses occurred in three dose-escalation patients, of whom one had hepatocellular carcinoma and two had cutaneous melanoma.

The cysteine opens and the phenylalanine closes a CDR3 of 16 amino acids. The CDR3 DNA has 48 bases and is translated from base 1. V lost 1 base and J lost 1 base, and the count of bases not matched to a germline gene is 5. CDR1 and CDR2 are read off the germline V gene as KGHSH and LQKENI. The trial excluded patients who had a history of autoimmune disease or were on systemic immunosuppression. Peripheral blood for TCR sequencing was collected from all dose cohorts at baseline, on cycle 4 day 1, and on cycle 7 day 1. Samples were obtained from an open-label, multicenter, first-in-human phase I dose-escalation trial of ivuxolimab. Adults with locally advanced or metastatic melanoma, renal cell carcinoma, hepatocellular carcinoma or head and neck squamous cell carcinoma were enrolled in the trial. CD4+ and CD8+ T cells were sorted separately from peripheral blood before TCR sequencing. Broad study findings and their caveats: On average, CD8+ T cells showed more expanded clones than CD4+ T cells after ivuxolimab. Clonal expansion of both CD4+ and CD8+ blood T cells was observed from baseline to week 6 at doses 0.1 to 3.0 mg/kg. In the 0.1-3.0 mg/kg groups, partial responders were among the patients with the lowest normalized peripheral clonal expansion, particularly in CD8+ T cells. Low levels of normalized T-cell clonal expansion were also seen in some patients who did not respond. Which antigens the clonally expanded peripheral T cells were specific for was not determined.

To sequence the TCRbeta CDR3 region, genomic DNA was isolated from the sorted cells. TCRbeta CDR3 regions were sequenced using the immunoSEQ Assay. As stored in TCRdb, this immuneACCESS dataset retains in-frame rearrangements with V and J assigned. A fraction of the clones does not appear; measured against another copy, unresolved V genes explain less than half of the discrepancy, and the remainder lacks a known reason. The sample includes about 53,000 clones, with 80% to 90% observed a single time. The ten biggest clones cover roughly a tenth of the sample. The clonotype was recovered from an adult with an advanced solid tumor such as melanoma, head and neck, liver or kidney cancer. Sequences were derived from CD4+ or CD8+ T cells sorted from blood, sampled in a trial of the OX40 agonist ivuxolimab. In this chain, TRBV18 is recombined with TRBJ2-5; TRBD1 matches 8 bases in the middle. Read as DNA, the sequence is TGTGCCAGCTCACCACTTGACAGGGGTCCCCAAGAGACCCAGTACTTC. Its product reads: CASSPLDRGPQETQYF.